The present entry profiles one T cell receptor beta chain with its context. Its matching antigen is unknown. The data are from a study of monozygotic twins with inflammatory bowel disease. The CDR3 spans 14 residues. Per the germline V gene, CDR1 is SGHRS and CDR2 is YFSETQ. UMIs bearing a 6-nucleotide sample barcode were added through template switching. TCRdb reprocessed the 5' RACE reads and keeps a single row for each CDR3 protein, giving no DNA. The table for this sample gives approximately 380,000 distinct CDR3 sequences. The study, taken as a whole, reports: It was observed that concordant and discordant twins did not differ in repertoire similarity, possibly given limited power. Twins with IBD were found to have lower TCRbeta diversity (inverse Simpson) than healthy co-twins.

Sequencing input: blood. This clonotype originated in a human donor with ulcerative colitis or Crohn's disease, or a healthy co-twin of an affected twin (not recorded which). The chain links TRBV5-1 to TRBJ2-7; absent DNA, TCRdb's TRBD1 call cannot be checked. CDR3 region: CASSFGDRPYEQYF.